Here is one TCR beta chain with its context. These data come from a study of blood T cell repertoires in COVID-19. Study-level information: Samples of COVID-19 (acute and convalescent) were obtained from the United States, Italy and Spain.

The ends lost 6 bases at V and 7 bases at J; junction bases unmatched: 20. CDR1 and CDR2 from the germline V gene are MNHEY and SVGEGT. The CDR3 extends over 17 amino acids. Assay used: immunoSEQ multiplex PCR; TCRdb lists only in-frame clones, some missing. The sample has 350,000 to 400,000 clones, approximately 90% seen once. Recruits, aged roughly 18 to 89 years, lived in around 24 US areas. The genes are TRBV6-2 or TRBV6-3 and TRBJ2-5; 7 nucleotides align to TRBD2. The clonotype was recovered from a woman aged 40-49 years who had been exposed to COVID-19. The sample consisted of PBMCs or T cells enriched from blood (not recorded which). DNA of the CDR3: TGTGCCAGCAGCTTCCGGACTAGAAGTAAAGAGAGATGGACCCAGTACTTC. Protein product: CASSFRTRSKERWTQYF.